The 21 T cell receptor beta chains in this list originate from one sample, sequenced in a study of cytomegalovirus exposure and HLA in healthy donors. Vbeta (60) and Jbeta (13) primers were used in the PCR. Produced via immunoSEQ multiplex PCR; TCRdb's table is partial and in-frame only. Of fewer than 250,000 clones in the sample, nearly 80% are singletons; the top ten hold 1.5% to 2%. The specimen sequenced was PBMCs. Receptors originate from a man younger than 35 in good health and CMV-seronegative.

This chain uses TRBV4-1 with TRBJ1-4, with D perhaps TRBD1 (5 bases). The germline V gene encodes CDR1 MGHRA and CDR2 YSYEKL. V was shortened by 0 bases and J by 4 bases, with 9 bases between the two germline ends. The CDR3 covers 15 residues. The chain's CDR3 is CASSQEGTYNEKLFF. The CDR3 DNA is TGCGCCAGCAGCCAAGAGGGGACTTATAATGAAAAACTGTTTTTT.

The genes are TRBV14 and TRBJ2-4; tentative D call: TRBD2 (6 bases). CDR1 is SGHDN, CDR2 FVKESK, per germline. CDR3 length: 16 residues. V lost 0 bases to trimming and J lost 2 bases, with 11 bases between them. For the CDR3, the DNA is TGTGCCAGCAGCCAAGAACCTCGGGGGACCAAAAACATTCAGTACTTC. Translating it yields CASSQEPRGTKNIQYF.

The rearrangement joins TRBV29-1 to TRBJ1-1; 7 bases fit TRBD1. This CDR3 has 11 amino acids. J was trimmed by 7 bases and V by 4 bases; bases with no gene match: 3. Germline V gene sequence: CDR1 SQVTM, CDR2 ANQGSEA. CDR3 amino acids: CSVVWTGEAFF. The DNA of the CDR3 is TGCAGCGTTGTCTGGACAGGTGAAGCTTTCTTT.

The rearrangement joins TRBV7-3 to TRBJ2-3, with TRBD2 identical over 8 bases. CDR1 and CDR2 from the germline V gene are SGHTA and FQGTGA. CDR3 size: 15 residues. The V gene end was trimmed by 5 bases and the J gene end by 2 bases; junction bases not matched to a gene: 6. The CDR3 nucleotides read TGTGCCAGCAGCCCACTAGCGGATCTCACAGATACGCAGTATTTT. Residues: CASSPLADLTDTQYF.

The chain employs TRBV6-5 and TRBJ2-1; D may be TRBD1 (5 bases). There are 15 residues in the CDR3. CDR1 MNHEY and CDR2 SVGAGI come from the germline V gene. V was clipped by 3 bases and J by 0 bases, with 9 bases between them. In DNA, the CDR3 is TGTGCCAGCAGTTATCAGGACAACTCCTACAATGAGCAGTTCTTC. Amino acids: CASSYQDNSYNEQFF.

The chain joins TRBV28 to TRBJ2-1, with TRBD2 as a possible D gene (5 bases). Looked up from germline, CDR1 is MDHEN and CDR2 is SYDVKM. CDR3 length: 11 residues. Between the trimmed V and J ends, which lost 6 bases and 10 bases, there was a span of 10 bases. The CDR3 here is CASRTSGEQFF. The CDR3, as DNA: TGTGCCAGCAGGACCAGCGGAGAGCAGTTCTTC.

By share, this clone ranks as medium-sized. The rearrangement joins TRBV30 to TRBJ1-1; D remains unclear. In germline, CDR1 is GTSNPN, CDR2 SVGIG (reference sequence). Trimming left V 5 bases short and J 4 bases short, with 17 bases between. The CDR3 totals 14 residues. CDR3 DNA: TGTGCCTGGTCCGCACTTGGCGGAGGCACTGAAGCTTTCTTT. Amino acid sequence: CAWSALGGGTEAFF.

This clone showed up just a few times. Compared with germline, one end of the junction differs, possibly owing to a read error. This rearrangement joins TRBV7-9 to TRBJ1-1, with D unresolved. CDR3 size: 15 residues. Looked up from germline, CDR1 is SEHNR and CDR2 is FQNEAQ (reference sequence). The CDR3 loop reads CSSSPQQSSGTEAFF. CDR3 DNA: TGTTCCAGCAGCCCCCAGCAGTCGTCGGGCACTGAAGCTTTCTTT.

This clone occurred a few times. DNA of the CDR3: TGTGCCAGCCGGGGAGAGACCCAGTACTTC. Its protein product is CASRGETQYF. The genes are TRBV6-6 and TRBJ2-5, with TRBD2 as a possible D gene (5 bases). Per the germline V gene, CDR1 is MNHNY and CDR2 is SVGAGI (reference sequence). V gave up 8 bases and J gave up 4 bases, with 5 bases separating them. This CDR3 contains 10 residues.

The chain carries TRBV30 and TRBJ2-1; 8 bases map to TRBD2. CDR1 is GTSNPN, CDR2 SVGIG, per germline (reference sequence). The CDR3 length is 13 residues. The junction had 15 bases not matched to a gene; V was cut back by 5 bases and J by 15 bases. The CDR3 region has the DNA TGTGCCTGGGCCGGGACTAGGCCCGTACCGGCGTTCTTC. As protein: CAWAGTRPVPAFF.

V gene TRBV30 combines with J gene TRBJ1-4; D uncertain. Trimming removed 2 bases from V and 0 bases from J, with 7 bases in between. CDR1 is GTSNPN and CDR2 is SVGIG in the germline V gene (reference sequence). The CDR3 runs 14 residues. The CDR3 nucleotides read TGTGCCTGGAGTCCTATCGCAACTAATGAAAAACTGTTTTTT. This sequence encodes CAWSPIATNEKLFF. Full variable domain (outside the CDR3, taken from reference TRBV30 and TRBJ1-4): SQTIHQWPATLVQPVGSPLSLECTVEGTSNPNLYWYRQAAGRGLQLLFYSVGIGQISSEVPQNLSASRPQDRQFILSSKKLLLSDSGFYLCAWSPIATNEKLFFGSGTQLSVL.

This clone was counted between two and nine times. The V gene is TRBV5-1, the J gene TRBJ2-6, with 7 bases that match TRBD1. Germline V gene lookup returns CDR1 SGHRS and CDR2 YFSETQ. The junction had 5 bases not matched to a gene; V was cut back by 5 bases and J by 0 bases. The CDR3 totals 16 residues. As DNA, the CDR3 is TGCGCCAGCAGGGACAGGCTGCTCTCTGGGGCCAACGTCCTGACTTTC. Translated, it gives CASRDRLLSGANVLTF.

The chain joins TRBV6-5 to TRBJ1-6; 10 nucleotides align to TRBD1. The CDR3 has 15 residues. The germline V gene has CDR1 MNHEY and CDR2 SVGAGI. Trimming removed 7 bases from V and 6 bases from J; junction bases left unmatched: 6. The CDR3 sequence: CASNPTGGPNSPLHF. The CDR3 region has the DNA TGTGCCAGCAACCCGACAGGGGGCCCTAATTCACCCCTCCACTTT.

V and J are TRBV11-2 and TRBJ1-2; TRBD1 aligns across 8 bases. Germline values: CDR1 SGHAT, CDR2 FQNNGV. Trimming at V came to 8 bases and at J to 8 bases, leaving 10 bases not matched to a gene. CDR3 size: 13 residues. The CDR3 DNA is TGTGCCAGCGGGCCGGACAGGGCCGGAGGCTACACCTTC. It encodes CASGPDRAGGYTF. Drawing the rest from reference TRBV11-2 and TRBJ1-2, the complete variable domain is EAGVAQSPRYKIIEKRQSVAFWCNPISGHATLYWYQQILGQGPKLLIQFQNNGVVDDSQLPKDRFSAERLKGVDSTLKIQPAKLEDSAVYLCASGPDRAGGYTFGSGTRLTVV.

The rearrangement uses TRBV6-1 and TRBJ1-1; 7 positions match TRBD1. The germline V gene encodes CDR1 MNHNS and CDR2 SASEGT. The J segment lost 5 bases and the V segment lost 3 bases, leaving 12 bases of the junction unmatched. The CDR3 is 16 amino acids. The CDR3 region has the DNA TGTGCCAGCAGTGATCGAGGAGGGGGCGCTTGGACTGAAGCTTTCTTT. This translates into CASSDRGGGAWTEAFF.

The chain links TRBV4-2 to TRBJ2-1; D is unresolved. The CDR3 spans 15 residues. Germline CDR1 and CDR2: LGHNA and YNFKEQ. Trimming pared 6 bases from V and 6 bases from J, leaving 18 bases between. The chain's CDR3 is CASSPLDNGSNEQFF. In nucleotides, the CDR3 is TGTGCCAGCAGTCCCCTCGACAACGGTAGCAATGAGCAGTTCTTC.

The CDR3: CASSSLGTAINYGYTF. The CDR3 DNA sequence: TGTGCCAGCAGCTCGTTAGGGACAGCGATAAACTATGGCTACACCTTC. J is TRBJ1-2 and V is TRBV5-6; TRBD1 agrees at 7 bases. CDR3 size: 16 residues. J was trimmed by 2 bases and V by 3 bases; bases with no gene match: 10. Germline-derived CDR1 and CDR2 are SGHDT and YYEEEE.

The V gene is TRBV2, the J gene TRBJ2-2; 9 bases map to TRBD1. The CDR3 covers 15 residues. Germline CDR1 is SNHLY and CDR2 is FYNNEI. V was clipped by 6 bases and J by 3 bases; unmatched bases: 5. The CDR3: CASRVQGADTGELFF. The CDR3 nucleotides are TGTGCCAGCAGGGTACAGGGGGCGGACACCGGGGAGCTGTTTTTT. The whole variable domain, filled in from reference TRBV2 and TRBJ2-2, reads EPEVTQTPSHQVTQMGQEVILRCVPISNHLYFYWYRQILGQKVEFLVSFYNNEISEKSEIFDDQFSVERPDGSNFTLKIRSTKLEDSAMYFCASRVQGADTGELFFGEGSRLTVL.

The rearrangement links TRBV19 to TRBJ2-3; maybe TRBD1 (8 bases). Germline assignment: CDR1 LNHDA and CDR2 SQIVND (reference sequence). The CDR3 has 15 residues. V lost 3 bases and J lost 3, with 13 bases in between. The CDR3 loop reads CASSIPQGGTDTQYF. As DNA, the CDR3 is TGTGCCAGTAGTATCCCACAGGGGGGGACAGATACGCAGTATTTT. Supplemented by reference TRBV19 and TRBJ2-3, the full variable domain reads DGGITQSPKYLFRKEGQNVTLSCEQNLNHDAMYWYRQDPGQGLRLIYYSQIVNDFQKGDIAEGYSVSREKKESFPLTVTSAQKNPTAFYLCASSIPQGGTDTQYFGPGTRLTVL.

The CDR3 DNA sequence: TGTGCCAGCAGTTTAACGGCAGGGGTCACTGAAGCTTTCTTT. Protein product: CASSLTAGVTEAFF. V gene TRBV27 combines with J gene TRBJ1-1; possible D gene TRBD1, 6 bases. Trimming pared 2 bases from V and 4 bases from J, leaving 11 bases between. The CDR3 loop spans 14 amino acids. Germline CDR1 reads MNHEY; CDR2 reads SMNVEV (reference sequence).

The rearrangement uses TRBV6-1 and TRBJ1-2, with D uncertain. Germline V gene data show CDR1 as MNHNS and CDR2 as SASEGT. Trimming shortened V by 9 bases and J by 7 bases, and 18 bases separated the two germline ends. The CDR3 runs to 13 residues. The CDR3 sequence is CASRIPLGGGYTF. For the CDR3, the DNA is TGTGCCAGTCGGATACCCCTCGGCGGTGGCTACACCTTC.